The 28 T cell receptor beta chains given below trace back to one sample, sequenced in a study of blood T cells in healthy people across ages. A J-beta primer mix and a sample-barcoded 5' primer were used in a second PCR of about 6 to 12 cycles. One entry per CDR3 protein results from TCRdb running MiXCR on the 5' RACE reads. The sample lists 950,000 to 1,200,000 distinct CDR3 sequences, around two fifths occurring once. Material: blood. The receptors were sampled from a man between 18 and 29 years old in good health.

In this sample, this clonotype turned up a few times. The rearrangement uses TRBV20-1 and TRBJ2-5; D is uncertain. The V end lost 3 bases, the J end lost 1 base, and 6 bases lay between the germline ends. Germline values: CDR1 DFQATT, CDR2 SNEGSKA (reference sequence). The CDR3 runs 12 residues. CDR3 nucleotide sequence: TGCAGTGCTAGGGCCGGCCAAGAGACCCAGTACTTC. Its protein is CSARAGQETQYF.

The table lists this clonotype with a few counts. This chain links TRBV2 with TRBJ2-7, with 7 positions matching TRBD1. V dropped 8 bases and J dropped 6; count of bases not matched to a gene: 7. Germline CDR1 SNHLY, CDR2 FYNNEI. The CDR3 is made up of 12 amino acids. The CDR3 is CASQDRVGEQYF. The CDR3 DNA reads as TGTGCCAGCCAAGACAGGGTCGGCGAGCAGTACTTC.

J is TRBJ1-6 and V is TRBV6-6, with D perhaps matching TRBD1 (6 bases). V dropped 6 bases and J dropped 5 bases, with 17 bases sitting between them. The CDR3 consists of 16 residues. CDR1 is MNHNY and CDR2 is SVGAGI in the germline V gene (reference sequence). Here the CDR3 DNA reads TGTGCCAGCAGACGCAAACAGGGTGCGAATAATTCACCCCTCCACTTT. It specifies CASRRKQGANNSPLHF.

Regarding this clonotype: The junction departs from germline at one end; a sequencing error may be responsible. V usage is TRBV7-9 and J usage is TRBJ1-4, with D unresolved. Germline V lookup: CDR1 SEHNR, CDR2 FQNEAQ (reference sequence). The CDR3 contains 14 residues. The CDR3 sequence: CASGLVEVGEKLFF. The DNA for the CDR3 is TGTGCCAGCGGCTTAGTGGAAGTAGGTGAAAAACTGTTTTTT.

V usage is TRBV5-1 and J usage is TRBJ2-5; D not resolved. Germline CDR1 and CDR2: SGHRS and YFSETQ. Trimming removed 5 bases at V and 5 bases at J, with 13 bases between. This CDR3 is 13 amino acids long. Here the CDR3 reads CASREPPPETQYF. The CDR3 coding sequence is TGCGCCAGCAGAGAGCCTCCCCCCGAGACCCAGTACTTC. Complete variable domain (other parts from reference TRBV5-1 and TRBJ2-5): KAGVTQTPRYLIKTRGQQVTLSCSPISGHRSVSWYQQTPGQGLQFLFEYFSETQRNKGNFPGRFSGRQFSNSRSEMNVSTLELGDSALYLCASREPPPETQYFGPGTRLLVL.

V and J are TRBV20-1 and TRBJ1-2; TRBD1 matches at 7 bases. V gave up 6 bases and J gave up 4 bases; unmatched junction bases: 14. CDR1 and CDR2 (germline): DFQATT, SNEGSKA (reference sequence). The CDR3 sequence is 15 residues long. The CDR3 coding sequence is TGCAGTGCCCGTCCCGGGACAGTCTTTGGCTATGGCTACACCTTC. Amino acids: CSARPGTVFGYGYTF.

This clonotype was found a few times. The CDR3 DNA sequence: TGCGCCAGCAGCCAAGGGGCCGGCTTGTTAACTGAAGCTTTCTTT. Protein sequence: CASSQGAGLLTEAFF. The V and J genes are TRBV4-3 and TRBJ1-1, with D hard to call. CDR1 is LGHNA, CDR2 YSLEER, per germline. The CDR3 is made up of 15 amino acids. Trimming shortened V by 1 base and J by 5 bases, and 14 bases separated the two germline ends.

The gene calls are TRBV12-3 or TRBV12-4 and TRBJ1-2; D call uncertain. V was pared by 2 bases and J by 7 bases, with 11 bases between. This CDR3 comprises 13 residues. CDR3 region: CASSLTVSGGYTF. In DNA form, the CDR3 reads TGTGCCAGCAGTTTAACGGTTTCGGGTGGCTACACCTTC.

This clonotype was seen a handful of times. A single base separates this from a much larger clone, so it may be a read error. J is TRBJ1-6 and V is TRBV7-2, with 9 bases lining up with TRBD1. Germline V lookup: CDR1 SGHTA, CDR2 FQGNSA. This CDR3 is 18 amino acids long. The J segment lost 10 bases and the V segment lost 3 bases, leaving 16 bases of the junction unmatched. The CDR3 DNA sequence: TGTGCCAGCAGCTTCGAAGGAACCGCCGGGACAGGGAGATCACCCCTCCACTTT. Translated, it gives CASSFEGTAGTGRSPLHF.

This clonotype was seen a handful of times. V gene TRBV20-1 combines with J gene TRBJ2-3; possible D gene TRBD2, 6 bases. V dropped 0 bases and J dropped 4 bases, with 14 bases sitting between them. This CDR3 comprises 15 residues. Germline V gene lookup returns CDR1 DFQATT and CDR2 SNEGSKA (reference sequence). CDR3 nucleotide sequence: TGCAGTGCTAGAGACTATCGGGGGACCCCAGATACGCAGTATTTT. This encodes CSARDYRGTPDTQYF.

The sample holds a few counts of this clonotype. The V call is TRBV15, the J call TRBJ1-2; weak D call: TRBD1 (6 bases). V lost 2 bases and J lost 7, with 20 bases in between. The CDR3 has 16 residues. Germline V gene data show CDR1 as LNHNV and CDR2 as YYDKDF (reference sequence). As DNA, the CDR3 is TGTGCCACCAGCAGATTTTCACAGGGACGGTCGCTTGGCTACACCTTC. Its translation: CATSRFSQGRSLGYTF.

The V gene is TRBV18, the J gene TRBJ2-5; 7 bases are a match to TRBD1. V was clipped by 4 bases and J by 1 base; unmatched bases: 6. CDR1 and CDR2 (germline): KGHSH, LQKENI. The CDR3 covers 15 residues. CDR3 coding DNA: TGTGCCAGCTCACAGAGGGACAGCCTCCAAGAGACCCAGTACTTC. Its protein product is CASSQRDSLQETQYF.

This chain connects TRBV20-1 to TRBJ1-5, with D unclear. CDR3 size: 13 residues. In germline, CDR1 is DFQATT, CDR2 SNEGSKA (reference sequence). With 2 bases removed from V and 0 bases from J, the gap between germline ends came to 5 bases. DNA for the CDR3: TGCAGTGCTAGACAATTTAGCAATCAGCCCCAGCATTTT. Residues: CSARQFSNQPQHF.

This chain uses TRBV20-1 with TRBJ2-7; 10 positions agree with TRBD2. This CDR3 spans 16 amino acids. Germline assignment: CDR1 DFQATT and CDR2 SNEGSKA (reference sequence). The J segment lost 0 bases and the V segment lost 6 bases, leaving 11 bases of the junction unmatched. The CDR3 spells CSAKNVASGGSYEQYF. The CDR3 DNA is TGCAGTGCCAAAAACGTCGCTAGCGGGGGCTCCTACGAGCAGTACTTC.

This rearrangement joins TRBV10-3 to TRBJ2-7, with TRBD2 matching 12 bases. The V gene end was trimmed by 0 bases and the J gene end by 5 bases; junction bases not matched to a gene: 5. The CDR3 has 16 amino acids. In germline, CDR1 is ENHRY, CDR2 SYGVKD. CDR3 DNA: TGTGCCATCAGTGAGTCCGGGACTAGCGGGTCCCACGAGCAGTACTTC. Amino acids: CAISESGTSGSHEQYF.

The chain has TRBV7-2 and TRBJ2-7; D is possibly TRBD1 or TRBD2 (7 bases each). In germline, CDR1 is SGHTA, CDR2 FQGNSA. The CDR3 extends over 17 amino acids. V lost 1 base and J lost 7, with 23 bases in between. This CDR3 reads CASSLGSGGGSYNEQYF. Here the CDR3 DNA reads TGTGCCAGCAGCTTAGGGTCAGGGGGGGGATCCTACAATGAGCAGTACTTC.

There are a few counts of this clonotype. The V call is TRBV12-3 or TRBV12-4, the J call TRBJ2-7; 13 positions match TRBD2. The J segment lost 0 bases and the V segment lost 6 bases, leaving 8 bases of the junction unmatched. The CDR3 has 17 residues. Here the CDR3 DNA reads TGTGCCAGCAGCCAGGGACTAGCGGGAAAAAGCTCCTACGAGCAGTACTTC. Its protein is CASSQGLAGKSSYEQYF.

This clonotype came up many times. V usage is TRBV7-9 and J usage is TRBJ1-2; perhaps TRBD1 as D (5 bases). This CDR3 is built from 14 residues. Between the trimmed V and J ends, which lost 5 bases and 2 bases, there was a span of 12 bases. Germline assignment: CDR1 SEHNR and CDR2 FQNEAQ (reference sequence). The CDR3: CASSAQGENYGYTF. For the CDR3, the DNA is TGTGCCAGCAGCGCCCAGGGAGAGAACTATGGCTACACCTTC.

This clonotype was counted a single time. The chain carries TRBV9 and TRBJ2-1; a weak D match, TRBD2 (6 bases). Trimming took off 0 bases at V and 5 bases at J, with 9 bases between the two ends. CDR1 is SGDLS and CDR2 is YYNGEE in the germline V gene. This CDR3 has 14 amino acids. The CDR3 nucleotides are TGTGCCAGCAGCGTAGTACCTAGCGACAATGAGCAGTTCTTC. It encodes CASSVVPSDNEQFF.

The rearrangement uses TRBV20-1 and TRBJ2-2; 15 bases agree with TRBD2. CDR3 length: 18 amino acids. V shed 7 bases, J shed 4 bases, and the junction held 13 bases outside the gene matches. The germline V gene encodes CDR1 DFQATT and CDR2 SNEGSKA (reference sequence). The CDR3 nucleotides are TGCAGTGTTGGGACTAGCGGGGGGCCCCCTCGTTTCACCGGGGAGCTGTTTTTT. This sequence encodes CSVGTSGGPPRFTGELFF.

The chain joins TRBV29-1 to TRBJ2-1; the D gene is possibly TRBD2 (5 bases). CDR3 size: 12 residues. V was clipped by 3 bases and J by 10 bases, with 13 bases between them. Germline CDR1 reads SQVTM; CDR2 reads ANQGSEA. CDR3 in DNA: TGCAGCGTTGAGGCGCCGGGGATGGAGCAGTTCTTC. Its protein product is CSVEAPGMEQFF.

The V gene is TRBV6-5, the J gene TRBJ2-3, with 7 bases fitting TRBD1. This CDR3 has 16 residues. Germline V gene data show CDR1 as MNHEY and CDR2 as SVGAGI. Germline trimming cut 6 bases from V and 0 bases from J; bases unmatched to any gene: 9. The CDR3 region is CASSLYRDSSTDTQYF. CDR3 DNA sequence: TGTGCCAGCAGCCTATACCGGGACAGCAGCACAGATACGCAGTATTTT.

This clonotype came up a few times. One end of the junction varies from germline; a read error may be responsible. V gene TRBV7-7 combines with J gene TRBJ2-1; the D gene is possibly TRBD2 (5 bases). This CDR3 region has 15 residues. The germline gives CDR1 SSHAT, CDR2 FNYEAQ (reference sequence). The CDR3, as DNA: TGTGCTAGCAGCTTAGATACCGGGGTCTACAATGAGCAGTTCTTC. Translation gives CASSLDTGVYNEQFF.

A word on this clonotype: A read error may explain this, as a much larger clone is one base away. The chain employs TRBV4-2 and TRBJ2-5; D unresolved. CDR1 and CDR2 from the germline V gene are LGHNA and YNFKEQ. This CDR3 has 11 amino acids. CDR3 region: CASSQEEAQYF. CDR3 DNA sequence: TGTGCCAGCAGCCAAGAAGAGGCCCAGTACTTC.

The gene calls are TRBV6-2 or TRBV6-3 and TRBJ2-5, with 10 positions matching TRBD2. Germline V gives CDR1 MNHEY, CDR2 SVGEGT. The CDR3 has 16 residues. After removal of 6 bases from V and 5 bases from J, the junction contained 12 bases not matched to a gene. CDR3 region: CASRPAGGPPLETQYF. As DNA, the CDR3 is TGTGCCAGCAGACCAGCGGGGGGGCCGCCTTTGGAGACCCAGTACTTC.

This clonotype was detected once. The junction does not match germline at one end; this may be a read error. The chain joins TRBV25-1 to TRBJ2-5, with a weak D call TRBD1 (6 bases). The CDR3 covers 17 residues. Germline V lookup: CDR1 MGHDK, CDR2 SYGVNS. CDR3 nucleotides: TGTACCAGCAGTGAATATTTGACACAGGGTGGAAGAGAGACCCAGTACTTC. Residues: CTSSEYLTQGGRETQYF.

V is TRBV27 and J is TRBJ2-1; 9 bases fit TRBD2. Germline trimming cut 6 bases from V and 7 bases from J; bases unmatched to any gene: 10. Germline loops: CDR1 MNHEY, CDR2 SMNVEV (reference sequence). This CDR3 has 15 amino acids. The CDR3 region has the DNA TGTGCCAGCAGCTTTACGCGGGGGGGCTTGAATGAGCAGTTCTTC. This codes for CASSFTRGGLNEQFF.

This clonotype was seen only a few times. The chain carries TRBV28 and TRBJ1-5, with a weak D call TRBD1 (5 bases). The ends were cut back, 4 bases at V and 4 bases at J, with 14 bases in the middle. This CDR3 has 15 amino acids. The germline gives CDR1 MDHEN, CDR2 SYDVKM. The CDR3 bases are TGTGCCAGCAGTTCACAGGATGGGGTTAATCAGCCCCAGCATTTT. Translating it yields CASSSQDGVNQPQHF.